The clone carrying this T cell receptor (beta chain) was seen at least ten times. Its cognate antigen is unknown. RNA transcripts gave rise to amplified TCR beta CDR3 regions. RT-PCR in the first round (using the HTBI primer set) targeted the TCR CDR3. TCRdb re-called the multiplex PCR reads with MiXCR, one entry per CDR3 protein. There are under 350,000 distinct CDR3 sequences in the sample; less than 30% occur only once, and more than 25% lies in the top ten. This sample stems from a study of T cells in Graves' hyperthyroidism and ophthalmopathy. It was at first hyperthyroidism diagnosis, before any ophthalmopathy symptoms, that the blood sample was taken. Fresh peripheral blood, roughly 10 ml, was the source of the PBMCs. Study-level results: Through a model of 13 V-J features, ophthalmopathy was separated from stable hyperthyroidism. Model output signaled ophthalmopathy a median about 6.3 months ahead of onset.

Material for sequencing was blood. The receptor's source is a man aged 40-49 years with Graves' hyperthyroidism that later progressed to Graves' ophthalmopathy.

The CDR3 DNA reads as TGCGCCAGCAGCCCAACGGGACTAGCGACCTACGAGCAGTACTTC. It yields the protein CASSPTGLATYEQYF. The gene calls are TRBV5-1 and TRBJ2-7; 10 bases are shared with TRBD2. V trimming: 4 bases; J trimming: 2 bases; junction bases outside the gene matches: 6. Germline lookup yields CDR1 SGHRS and CDR2 YFSETQ. The CDR3 length is 15 residues.